The 2 T cell receptor beta chains below were found in one sample sequenced in a study of cytomegalovirus exposure and HLA in healthy donors (dated by TCRdb to 2017 to 2019). The library was produced with the immunoSEQ multiplex PCR assay. The multiplex PCR relied on a mix of 60 forward primers for TCR Vbeta segments and 13 reverse primers for TCR Jbeta segments. Sourced from immuneACCESS, this table was stored by TCRdb with only in-frame sequences that have V and J called. A share of the clones is absent; for the studies checked, an unresolved V gene accounts for under half, and the remainder has no known explanation. For this sample the table gives 40,000 to 45,000 clones, of which 45% to 60% were detected only once. The ten largest clones add up to 6% of the sample. Sequencing input: PBMCs. These receptors came from a man aged 55-75 years in good health and CMV-seronegative.

This clone was observed a few times. V usage is TRBV9 and J usage is TRBJ2-7; D unclear. Germline V CDR1 and CDR2: SGDLS, YYNGEE. The CDR3 is 15 amino acids. The V gene lost 0 bases and the J gene lost 2 bases, with 12 bases spanning the gap. CDR3 bases: TGTGCCAGCAGCGTAGTCCCAGTCTCCCCCTACGAGCAGTACTTC. As protein: CASSVVPVSPYEQYF.

The chain couples TRBV6-4 to TRBJ2-7; D uncertain. The V gene lost 3 bases and the J gene lost 3 bases, with 9 bases spanning the gap. CDR1 and CDR2 (germline): MRHNA, SNTAGT. The CDR3 has 13 amino acids. This chain's CDR3 is CASSEETGYEQYF. The CDR3 region has the DNA TGTGCCAGCAGTGAAGAAACTGGCTACGAGCAGTACTTC.